This is a list of T cell receptor beta chains from one sample in a study of blood T cell repertoires in COVID-19. Measured with immunoSEQ multiplex PCR; TCRdb has only the in-frame clones, and not every one. This sample yields 220,000 or so clones, of which just over 85% are seen a single time; around 15% belongs to the top ten. Material for sequencing was PBMCs or T cells enriched from blood (not recorded which). The receptors come from a woman in her forties or fifties with acute COVID-19. Both conserved end residues are part of each CDR3. A D gene is named only where the DNA matches it firmly. For some rows the clone size is stated as once, few or many, or as a class when expanded; others skip it.

d_gene: TRBD1; abundance: .; v_gene: TRBV27; j_gene: TRBJ1-5; CDR3aa: CASSLGTGVGSNQPQHF; CDR3nt: TGTGCCAGCAGTCTCGGGACAGGGGTAGGGAGCAATCAGCCCCAGCATTTT
d_gene: TRBD2; abundance: once; v_gene: TRBV7-8; j_gene: TRBJ2-7; CDR3aa: CASSFNRDGRGREQYF; CDR3nt: TGTGCCAGCAGCTTTAACCGGGACGGGAGGGGTCGGGAGCAGTACTTC
d_gene: .; abundance: .; v_gene: TRBV28; j_gene: TRBJ2-5; CDR3aa: CASTTAPGETQYF; CDR3nt: TGTGCCAGCACCACGGCCCCGGGGGAGACCCAGTACTTC
d_gene: .; abundance: .; v_gene: TRBV6-5; j_gene: TRBJ2-7; CDR3aa: CASRSTGYEQYF; CDR3nt: TGTGCCAGCAGATCCACAGGGTACGAGCAGTACTTC
d_gene: TRBD1; abundance: .; v_gene: TRBV10-1; j_gene: TRBJ1-1; CDR3aa: CASTSTRTGIPFYTEAFF; CDR3nt: TGCGCCAGCACCTCAACCAGGACAGGAATACCGTTTTACACTGAAGCTTTCTTT
d_gene: .; abundance: .; v_gene: TRBV19; j_gene: TRBJ1-5; CDR3aa: CASTAKGRVGNQPQHF; CDR3nt: TGTGCCAGTACCGCAAAAGGCAGGGTAGGAAATCAGCCCCAGCATTTT
d_gene: TRBD2; abundance: .; v_gene: TRBV11-2; j_gene: TRBJ2-1; CDR3aa: CASRIAGGSYNEQFF; CDR3nt: TGTGCCAGCAGGATAGCGGGAGGATCCTACAATGAGCAGTTCTTC
d_gene: TRBD1; abundance: .; v_gene: TRBV27; j_gene: TRBJ1-1; CDR3aa: CASSRLDRGSNTEAFF; CDR3nt: TGTGCCAGCAGCCGCCTAGACAGGGGATCGAACACTGAAGCTTTCTTT
d_gene: .; abundance: .; v_gene: TRBV19; j_gene: TRBJ1-5; CDR3aa: CASSPGRTQPQHF; CDR3nt: TGTGCCAGTAGCCCAGGGAGGACTCAGCCCCAGCATTTT
d_gene: .; abundance: .; v_gene: TRBV4-1; j_gene: TRBJ2-3; CDR3aa: CASSQDGRSTDTQYF; CDR3nt: TGCGCCAGCAGCCAAGACGGTCGTAGCACAGATACGCAGTATTTT
d_gene: TRBD2; abundance: .; v_gene: TRBV11-2; j_gene: TRBJ2-7; CDR3aa: CASSLTSGRFSYEQYF; CDR3nt: TGTGCCAGCAGCTTAACTAGCGGGAGGTTTTCCTACGAGCAGTACTTC
d_gene: .; abundance: .; v_gene: TRBV9; j_gene: TRBJ2-2; CDR3aa: CASSAVLGSGELFF; CDR3nt: TGTGCCAGCAGCGCGGTGCTGGGCAGCGGGGAGCTGTTTTTT
d_gene: TRBD2; abundance: .; v_gene: TRBV9; j_gene: TRBJ2-7; CDR3aa: CASSVEASGTYEQYF; CDR3nt: TGTGCCAGCAGCGTAGAGGCTAGCGGGACCTACGAGCAGTACTTC
d_gene: .; abundance: .; v_gene: TRBV6-6; j_gene: TRBJ1-3; CDR3aa: CASSRPSRDTSGNTIYF; CDR3nt: TGTGCCAGCAGTCGACCGTCCCGGGACACCTCTGGAAACACCATATATTTT
d_gene: .; abundance: .; v_gene: TRBV28; j_gene: TRBJ1-2; CDR3aa: CASTTEGYGYTF; CDR3nt: TGTGCCAGCACCACGGAGGGCTATGGCTACACCTTC
d_gene: .; abundance: .; v_gene: TRBV28; j_gene: TRBJ1-5; CDR3aa: CASSLGGKYQPQHF; CDR3nt: TGTGCCAGCAGTCTCGGGGGGAAATATCAGCCCCAGCATTTT
d_gene: .; abundance: .; v_gene: TRBV3-1/TRBV3-2; j_gene: TRBJ1-4; CDR3aa: CASSQRGGNEKLFF; CDR3nt: TGTGCCAGCAGCCAAAGGGGGGGGAATGAAAAACTGTTTTTT
d_gene: .; abundance: few; v_gene: TRBV29-1; j_gene: TRBJ2-7; CDR3aa: CSVEVGNSYEQYF; CDR3nt: TGCAGCGTGGAGGTGGGGAACTCCTACGAGCAGTACTTC
d_gene: .; abundance: .; v_gene: TRBV7-9; j_gene: TRBJ1-4; CDR3aa: CASSLVRGGEKLFF; CDR3nt: TGTGCCAGCAGCTTAGTACGGGGGGGTGAAAAACTGTTTTTT
d_gene: TRBD1; abundance: .; v_gene: TRBV12-3/TRBV12-4; j_gene: TRBJ1-2; CDR3aa: CASSGTGTDGYTF; CDR3nt: TGTGCCAGCAGCGGGACCGGGACAGATGGCTACACCTTC
d_gene: TRBD1; abundance: .; v_gene: TRBV24-1; j_gene: TRBJ1-6; CDR3aa: CATQDRVDSPLHF; CDR3nt: TGTGCCACCCAGGACAGGGTGGATTCACCCCTCCACTTT
d_gene: TRBD1; abundance: .; v_gene: TRBV27; j_gene: TRBJ1-5; CDR3aa: CASSLQGANQPQHF; CDR3nt: TGTGCCAGCAGTCTACAGGGGGCAAATCAGCCCCAGCATTTT
d_gene: TRBD1; abundance: .; v_gene: TRBV6-5; j_gene: TRBJ1-6; CDR3aa: CASRPGTEYSPLHF; CDR3nt: TGTGCCAGCAGACCCGGGACAGAATATTCACCCCTCCACTTT
d_gene: .; abundance: .; v_gene: TRBV6-5; j_gene: TRBJ2-7; CDR3aa: CASSYRGREAYEQYF; CDR3nt: TGTGCCAGCAGTTACAGGGGGAGGGAGGCCTACGAGCAGTACTTC
d_gene: .; abundance: .; v_gene: TRBV19; j_gene: TRBJ1-1; CDR3aa: CASSIRVRDVNTEAFF; CDR3nt: TGTGCCAGTAGTATTCGAGTTCGGGATGTGAACACTGAAGCTTTCTTT
d_gene: TRBD2; abundance: few; v_gene: TRBV6-4; j_gene: TRBJ2-3; CDR3aa: CASSTLAGVGTDTQYF; CDR3nt: TGTGCCAGCAGTACACTAGCGGGAGTCGGCACAGATACGCAGTATTTT
d_gene: .; abundance: .; v_gene: TRBV4-2; j_gene: TRBJ2-7; CDR3aa: CASSQDWGGATYEQYF; CDR3nt: TGTGCCAGCAGCCAAGATTGGGGGGGCGCAACCTACGAGCAGTACTTC
d_gene: .; abundance: .; v_gene: TRBV6-5; j_gene: TRBJ2-7; CDR3aa: CASNEGLRGNYEQYF; CDR3nt: TGTGCCAGCAACGAAGGACTTCGCGGGAACTACGAGCAGTACTTC
d_gene: .; abundance: .; v_gene: TRBV4-3; j_gene: TRBJ2-7; CDR3aa: CASSQGSGSLYEQYF; CDR3nt: TGCGCCAGCAGCCAAGGATCAGGATCCCTCTACGAGCAGTACTTC
d_gene: TRBD1; abundance: .; v_gene: TRBV28; j_gene: TRBJ2-5; CDR3aa: CASSYLQGAGETQYF; CDR3nt: TGTGCCAGCAGCTACCTTCAGGGGGCCGGGGAGACCCAGTACTTC
d_gene: .; abundance: .; v_gene: TRBV28; j_gene: TRBJ1-5; CDR3aa: CASTPLGRFLNQPQHF; CDR3nt: TGTGCCAGCACCCCATTGGGCAGATTTCTCAATCAGCCCCAGCATTTT
d_gene: .; abundance: .; v_gene: TRBV28; j_gene: TRBJ1-4; CDR3aa: CASRRSHTTNEKLFF; CDR3nt: TGTGCCAGCAGACGGTCGCATACAACTAATGAAAAACTGTTTTTT
d_gene: TRBD1; abundance: .; v_gene: TRBV6-6; j_gene: TRBJ1-6; CDR3aa: CASSSNRGRGGSPLHF; CDR3nt: TGTGCCAGCAGCAGCAACAGGGGGCGCGGGGGTTCACCCCTCCACTTT
d_gene: TRBD1; abundance: .; v_gene: TRBV4-1; j_gene: TRBJ1-1; CDR3aa: CASSSRGQGMSTEAFF; CDR3nt: TGCGCCAGCAGCTCGAGGGGACAGGGGATGAGCACTGAAGCTTTCTTT
d_gene: TRBD2; abundance: .; v_gene: TRBV29-1; j_gene: TRBJ2-5; CDR3aa: CSVATGTSGREETQYF; CDR3nt: TGCAGCGTTGCCACCGGGACTAGCGGGAGGGAAGAGACCCAGTACTTC
d_gene: .; abundance: .; v_gene: TRBV3-1/TRBV3-2; j_gene: TRBJ2-5; CDR3aa: CASSQVVGSDPPKTQYF; CDR3nt: TGTGCCAGCAGCCAAGTCGTAGGTAGCGATCCCCCGAAGACCCAGTACTTC
d_gene: .; abundance: .; v_gene: TRBV11-2; j_gene: TRBJ1-5; CDR3aa: CASSLLRMRGGAANKPQHF; CDR3nt: TGTGCCAGCAGCTTATTGCGTATGCGAGGGGGGGCGGCCAATAAGCCCCAGCATTTT
d_gene: .; abundance: .; v_gene: TRBV30; j_gene: TRBJ1-1; CDR3aa: CAWSVGQYPKPNTEAFF; CDR3nt: TGTGCCTGGAGTGTCGGACAGTACCCCAAGCCGAACACTGAAGCTTTCTTT
d_gene: TRBD1; abundance: .; v_gene: TRBV6-2/TRBV6-3; j_gene: TRBJ1-1; CDR3aa: CASSRQGALTSEAFF; CDR3nt: TGTGCCAGCAGCCGACAGGGGGCCCTAACCTCTGAAGCTTTCTTT
d_gene: .; abundance: .; v_gene: TRBV4-2; j_gene: TRBJ1-2; CDR3aa: CASSPRGWHGYTF; CDR3nt: TGTGCCAGCAGCCCTAGGGGGTGGCATGGCTACACCTTC
d_gene: TRBD2; abundance: once; v_gene: TRBV27; j_gene: TRBJ2-3; CDR3aa: CASSPTSVTDTQYF; CDR3nt: TGTGCCAGCAGTCCAACTAGCGTCACGGATACGCAGTATTTT
d_gene: .; abundance: .; v_gene: TRBV28; j_gene: TRBJ2-5; CDR3aa: CASRGGAGWETQYF; CDR3nt: TGTGCCAGCAGGGGGGGGGCCGGATGGGAGACCCAGTACTTC
d_gene: TRBD2; abundance: .; v_gene: TRBV4-3; j_gene: TRBJ2-1; CDR3aa: CASSNQRGSYNEQFF; CDR3nt: TGCGCCAGCAGCAACCAGCGGGGCTCCTACAATGAGCAGTTCTTC